This TCR beta chain came from a study of HIV-infected children after antiretroviral therapy interruption. Study-wide context: Recorded EBV and CMV exposure existed for most children. Interruption-arm sampling covered weeks 0, 12, interruption end (24 or 48), and about 3 years post-study. General study results and limits: Naive CD4+ sequences overlapped less between time points once interruption began.

Treatment given: PENTA 11 planned treatment interruption arm or continuous ART arm. Memory CD8+ CD45RO+ CD45RA- T cells were sorted from thawed PBMCs. Ten or more counts support this clonotype. Its antigen is not known. The TCR library was built from RNA with a 3' RACE protocol and unique molecular identifiers. TCRdb processed the 3' RACE reads anew with MiXCR; each CDR3 protein has one entry. The sample lists about 15,000 distinct CDR3 sequences, roughly 3.5% occurring once. CDR3 length equals 15 residues. Germline V gene lookup returns CDR1 SNHLY and CDR2 FYNNEI. With 7 bases clipped from V and 1 base from J, the junction kept 7 bases outside the gene matches.

This sequence was found in a pool of human donors with HIV. The chain employs TRBV2 and TRBJ2-4; 7 positions match TRBD2. Specimen: CD45RO+ CD8+ T cells from PBMCs, pooled from several time points, collected from a donor given antiretroviral therapy, either interrupted or continuous. Subset: memory CD8+ CD45RO+ CD45RA- T cells. CDR3 nucleotides: TGTGCCAGCATCGCTACCGGGGGGGCCAAAAACATTCAGTACTTC. As protein: CASIATGGAKNIQYF.